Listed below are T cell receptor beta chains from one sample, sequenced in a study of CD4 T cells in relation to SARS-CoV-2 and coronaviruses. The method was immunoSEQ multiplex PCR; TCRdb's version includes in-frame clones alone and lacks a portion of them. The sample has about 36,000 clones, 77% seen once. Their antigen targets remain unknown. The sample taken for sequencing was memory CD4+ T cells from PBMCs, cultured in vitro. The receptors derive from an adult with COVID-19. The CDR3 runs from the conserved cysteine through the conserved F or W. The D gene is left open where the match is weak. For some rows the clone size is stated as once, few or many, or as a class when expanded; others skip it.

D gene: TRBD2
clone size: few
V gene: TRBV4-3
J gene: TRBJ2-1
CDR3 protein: CASSQYPHASGRAWEQFF
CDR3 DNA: TGCGCCAGCAGCCAGTATCCCCATGCTAGCGGGAGGGCCTGGGAGCAGTTCTTC

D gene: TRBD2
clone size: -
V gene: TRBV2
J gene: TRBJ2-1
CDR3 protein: CASGGLAGGSSYNEQFF
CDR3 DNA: TGTGCCAGCGGGGGACTAGCGGGAGGGAGCTCCTACAATGAGCAGTTCTTC

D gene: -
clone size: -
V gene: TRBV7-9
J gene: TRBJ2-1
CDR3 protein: CASSLATENEQFF
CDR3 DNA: TGTGCCAGCAGCTTAGCGACAGAGAATGAGCAGTTCTTC

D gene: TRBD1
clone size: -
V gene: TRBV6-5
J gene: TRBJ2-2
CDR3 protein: CASSYEGANDGELFF
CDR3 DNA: TGTGCCAGCAGTTACGAGGGGGCGAACGACGGGGAGCTGTTTTTT

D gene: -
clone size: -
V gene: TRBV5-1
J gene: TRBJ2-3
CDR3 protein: CASRQEDTQYF
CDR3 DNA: TGCGCCAGCAGACAGGAAGATACGCAGTATTTT

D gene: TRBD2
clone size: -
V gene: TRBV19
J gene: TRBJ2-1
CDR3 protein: CASSILAGGPGEQFF
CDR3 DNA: TGTGCCAGTAGTATCTTAGCGGGAGGGCCTGGTGAGCAGTTCTTC

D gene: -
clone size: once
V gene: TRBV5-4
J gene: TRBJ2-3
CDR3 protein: CAIGSASTDTQYF
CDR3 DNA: TGTGCCATCGGGTCTGCTAGCACAGATACGCAGTATTTT

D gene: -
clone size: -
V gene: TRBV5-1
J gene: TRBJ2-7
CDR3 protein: CASSLEGLGNEQYF
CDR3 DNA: TGCGCCAGCAGCTTGGAGGGCTTAGGAAACGAGCAGTACTTC

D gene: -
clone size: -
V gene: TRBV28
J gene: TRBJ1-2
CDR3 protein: CASSLSESGIRYTF
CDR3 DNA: TGTGCCAGCAGTTTATCAGAATCAGGGATTCGCTACACCTTC

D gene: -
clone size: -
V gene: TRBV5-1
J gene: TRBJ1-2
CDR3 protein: CASSSPGVGGNYGYTF
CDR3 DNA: TGCGCCAGCAGCTCCCCTGGGGTCGGAGGTAACTATGGCTACACCTTC

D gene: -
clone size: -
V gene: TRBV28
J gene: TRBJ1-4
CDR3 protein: CASSLGGATNEKLFF
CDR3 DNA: TGTGCCAGCAGTTTAGGGGGGGCAACTAATGAAAAACTGTTTTTT

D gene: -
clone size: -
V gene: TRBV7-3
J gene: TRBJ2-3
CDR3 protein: CASSFSGFTDTQYF
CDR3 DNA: TGTGCCAGCAGCTTTTCGGGGTTCACAGATACGCAGTATTTT

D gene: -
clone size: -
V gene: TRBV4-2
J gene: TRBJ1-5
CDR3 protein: CASSQDSSRNQPQHF
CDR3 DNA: TGTGCCAGCAGCCAAGATAGTTCCAGAAATCAGCCCCAGCATTTT

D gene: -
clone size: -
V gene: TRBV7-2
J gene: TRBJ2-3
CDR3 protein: CASSLLQTTDTQYF
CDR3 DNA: TGTGCCAGCAGCTTACTACAGACCACAGATACGCAGTATTTT

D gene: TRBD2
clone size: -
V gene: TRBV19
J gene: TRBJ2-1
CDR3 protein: CASTPSGSFNEQFF
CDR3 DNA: TGTGCCAGTACCCCCAGCGGGAGTTTCAATGAGCAGTTCTTC

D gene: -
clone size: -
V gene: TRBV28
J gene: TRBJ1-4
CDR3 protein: CASSSHAGDGEKLFF
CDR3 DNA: TGTGCCAGCAGTTCCCACGCCGGGGATGGTGAAAAACTGTTTTTT

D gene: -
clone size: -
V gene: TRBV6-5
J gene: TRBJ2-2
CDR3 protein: CASSYSKSAAGELFF
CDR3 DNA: TGTGCCAGCAGTTACTCGAAAAGCGCCGCCGGGGAGCTGTTTTTT

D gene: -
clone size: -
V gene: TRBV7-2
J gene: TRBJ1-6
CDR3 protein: CASSLDLTLRPHF
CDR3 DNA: TGTGCCAGCAGCTTAGATCTGACCCTTCGCCCCCACTTT

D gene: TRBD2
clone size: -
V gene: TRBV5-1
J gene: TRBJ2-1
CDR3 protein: CASSYGLAGGTRDEQFF
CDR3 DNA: TGCGCCAGCAGCTACGGACTAGCGGGAGGAACTAGGGATGAGCAGTTCTTC

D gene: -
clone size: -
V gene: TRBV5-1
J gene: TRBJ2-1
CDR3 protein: CASSRGGTYNEQFF
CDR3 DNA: TGCGCCAGCAGCAGAGGTGGAACCTACAATGAGCAGTTCTTC

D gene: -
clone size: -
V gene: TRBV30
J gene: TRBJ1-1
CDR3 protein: CACHNREAFF
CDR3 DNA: TGTGCCTGTCATAACAGGGAAGCTTTCTTT

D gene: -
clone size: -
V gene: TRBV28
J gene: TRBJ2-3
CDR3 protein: CASLTSTDTQYF
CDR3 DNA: TGTGCCAGCCTCACTAGCACAGATACGCAGTATTTT

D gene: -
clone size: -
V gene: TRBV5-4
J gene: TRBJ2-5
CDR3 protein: CASSFLANQETQYF
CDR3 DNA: TGTGCCAGCAGTTTTCTAGCCAACCAAGAGACCCAGTACTTC

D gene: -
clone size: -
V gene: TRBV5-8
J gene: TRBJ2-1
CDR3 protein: CASSARDAPSNEQFF
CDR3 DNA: TGTGCCAGCAGTGCCCGTGACGCCCCGAGCAATGAGCAGTTCTTC

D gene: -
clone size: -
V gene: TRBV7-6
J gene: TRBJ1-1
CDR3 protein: CASRVSGNTEAFF
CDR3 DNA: TGTGCCAGTCGGGTGTCGGGGAACACTGAAGCTTTCTTT

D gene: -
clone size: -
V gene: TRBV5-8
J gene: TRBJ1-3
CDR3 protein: CASSRGIAGNTIYF
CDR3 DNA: TGTGCCAGCAGCCGAGGAATTGCTGGAAACACCATATATTTT

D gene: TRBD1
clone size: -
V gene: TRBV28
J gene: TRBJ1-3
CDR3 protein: CASSSQGALFPYTIYF
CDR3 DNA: TGTGCCAGCAGTTCCCAGGGGGCTTTGTTTCCGTACACCATATATTTT

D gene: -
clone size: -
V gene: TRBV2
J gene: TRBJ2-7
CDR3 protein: CASNPPGGLYEQYF
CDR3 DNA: TGTGCCAGCAACCCCCCTGGAGGGTTATACGAGCAGTACTTC

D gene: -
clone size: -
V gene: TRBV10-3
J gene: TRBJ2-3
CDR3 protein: CALGGQGTDTQYF
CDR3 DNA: TGTGCCTTGGGGGGGCAGGGCACAGATACGCAGTATTTT

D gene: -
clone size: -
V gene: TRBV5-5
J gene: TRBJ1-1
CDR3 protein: CASSYFPEEAFF
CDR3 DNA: TGTGCCAGCAGCTACTTCCCTGAAGAAGCTTTCTTT

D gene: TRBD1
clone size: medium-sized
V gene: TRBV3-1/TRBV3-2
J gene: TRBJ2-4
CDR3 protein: CASSQEQGHKNIQYF
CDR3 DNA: TGTGCCAGCAGCCAGGAACAGGGGCACAAAAACATTCAGTACTTC

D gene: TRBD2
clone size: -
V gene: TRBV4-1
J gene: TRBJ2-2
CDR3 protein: CASSQPLLSGRVGGELFF
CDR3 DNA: TGCGCCAGCAGCCAACCACTTCTTAGCGGGAGGGTTGGCGGGGAGCTGTTTTTT

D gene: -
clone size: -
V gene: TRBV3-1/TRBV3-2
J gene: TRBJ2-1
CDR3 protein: CASSLPGLQFF
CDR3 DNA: TGTGCCAGCAGCCTTCCCGGGCTGCAGTTCTTC

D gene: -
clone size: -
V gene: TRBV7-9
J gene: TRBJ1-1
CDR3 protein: CASSLHGTEAFF
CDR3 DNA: TGTGCCAGCAGCTTACATGGGACTGAAGCTTTCTTT

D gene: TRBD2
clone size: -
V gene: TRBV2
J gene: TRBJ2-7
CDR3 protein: CASRTSRNEQYF
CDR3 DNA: TGTGCCAGCCGGACTAGCCGGAACGAGCAGTACTTC

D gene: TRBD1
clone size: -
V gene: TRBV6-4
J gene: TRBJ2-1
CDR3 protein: CASSGGQGEGNEQFF
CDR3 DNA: TGTGCCAGCAGTGGGGGACAGGGGGAAGGCAATGAGCAGTTCTTC

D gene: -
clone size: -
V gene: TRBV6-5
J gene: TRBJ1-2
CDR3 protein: CAGGRSGYTF
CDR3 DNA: TGTGCCGGCGGAAGGAGTGGCTACACCTTC

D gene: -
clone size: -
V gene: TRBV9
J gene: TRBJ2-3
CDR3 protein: CASSARMTSSTRDTQYF
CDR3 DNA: TGTGCCAGCAGCGCGAGGATGACCTCCTCGACCCGAGATACGCAGTATTTT

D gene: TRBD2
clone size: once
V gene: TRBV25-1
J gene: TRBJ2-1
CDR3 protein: CASSEPGTSGTNEQFF
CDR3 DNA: TGTGCCAGCAGTGAACCCGGGACTAGCGGGACGAATGAGCAGTTCTTC

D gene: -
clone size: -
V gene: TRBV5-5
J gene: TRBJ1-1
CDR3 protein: CASSLTGNTEAFF
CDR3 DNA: TGTGCCAGCAGCTTGACGGGGAACACTGAAGCTTTCTTT

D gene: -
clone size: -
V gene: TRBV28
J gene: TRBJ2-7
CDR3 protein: CASTRQAYEQYF
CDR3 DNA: TGTGCCAGCACCCGCCAGGCCTACGAGCAGTACTTC

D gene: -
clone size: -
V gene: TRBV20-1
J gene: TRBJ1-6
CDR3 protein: CSASSRGLYNSPLHF
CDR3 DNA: TGCAGTGCTAGTTCGAGGGGTTTGTATAATTCACCCCTCCACTTT

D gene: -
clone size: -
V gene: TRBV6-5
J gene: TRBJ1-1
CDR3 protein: CASIMNTEAFF
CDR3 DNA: TGTGCCAGCATTATGAACACTGAAGCTTTCTTT

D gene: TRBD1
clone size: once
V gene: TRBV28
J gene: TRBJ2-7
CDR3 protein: CASRLGGTGIREQYF
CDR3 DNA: TGTGCCAGCCGCTTAGGAGGGACAGGGATTAGGGAGCAGTACTTC

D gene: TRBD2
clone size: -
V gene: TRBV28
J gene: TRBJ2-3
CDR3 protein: CASLGTSGLSTDTQYF
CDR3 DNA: TGTGCCAGCTTGGGGACTAGCGGCCTTAGCACAGATACGCAGTATTTT

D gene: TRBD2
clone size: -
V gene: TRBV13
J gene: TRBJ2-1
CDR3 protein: CASTPSGIGSYNEQFF
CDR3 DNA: TGTGCCAGCACCCCCAGCGGGATCGGCTCCTACAATGAGCAGTTCTTC

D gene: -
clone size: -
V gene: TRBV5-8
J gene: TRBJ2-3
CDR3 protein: CASSLEQGADTQYF
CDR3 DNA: TGTGCCAGCAGCTTGGAACAGGGCGCAGATACGCAGTATTTT

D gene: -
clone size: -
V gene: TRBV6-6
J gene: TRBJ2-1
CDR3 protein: CASSPVVGQFF
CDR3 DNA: TGTGCCAGCAGTCCAGTAGTGGGGCAGTTCTTC

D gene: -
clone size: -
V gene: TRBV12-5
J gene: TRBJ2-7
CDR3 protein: CASGLEAASEQYF
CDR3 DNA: TGTGCTAGTGGTTTGGAAGCTGCCAGCGAGCAGTACTTC

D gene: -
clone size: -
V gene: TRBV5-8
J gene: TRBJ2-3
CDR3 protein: CASSLEFKGADTQYF
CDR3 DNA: TGTGCCAGCAGCTTGGAATTTAAGGGAGCAGATACGCAGTATTTT

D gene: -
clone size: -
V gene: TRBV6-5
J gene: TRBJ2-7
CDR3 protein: CASTPGLASHEQYF
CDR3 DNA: TGTGCCAGCACCCCGGGGCTGGCGTCCCACGAGCAGTACTTC

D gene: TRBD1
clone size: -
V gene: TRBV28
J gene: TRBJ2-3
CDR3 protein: CASSLTGDYDTQYF
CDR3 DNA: TGTGCCAGCAGTTTGACAGGGGATTATGATACGCAGTATTTT

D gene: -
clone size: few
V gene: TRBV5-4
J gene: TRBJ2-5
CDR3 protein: CASSSSGHTLSQETQYF
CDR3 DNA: TGTGCCAGCAGCTCCTCAGGCCACACCCTCAGTCAAGAGACCCAGTACTTC

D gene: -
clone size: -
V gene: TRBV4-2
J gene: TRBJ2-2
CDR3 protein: CASSQGLAANTGELFF
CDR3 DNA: TGTGCCAGCAGCCAAGGTTTGGCGGCCAACACCGGGGAGCTGTTTTTT

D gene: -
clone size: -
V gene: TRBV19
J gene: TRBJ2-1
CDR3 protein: CASSVHSGGANNEQFF
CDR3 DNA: TGTGCCAGTAGTGTTCATAGCGGAGGGGCTAACAATGAGCAGTTCTTC